The 27 T cell receptor beta chains listed next were all sequenced from one sample in a study of molecular identifiers for immune sequencing clone quantification. One entry per CDR3 protein, called by TCRdb with MiXCR from the PCR reads. The data hold some 580,000 distinct CDR3 sequences, with approximately 24% observed a single time. Sequencing used naive CD8+ T cells from blood, with Jurkat cell RNA spiked in. Described subset: FACS-sorted CD8+CD4-CCR7+CD45RA+ naive T cells. The receptors were sampled from a human donor in good health. Some libraries in this study had Jurkat cell RNA spiked in.

This clonotype has just a few counts. The rearrangement links TRBV20-1 to TRBJ2-7; TRBD1 agrees at 8 bases. Trimming removed 5 bases from V and 2 bases from J; junction bases left unmatched: 14. CDR3 length: 16 residues. Germline V gives CDR1 DFQATT, CDR2 SNEGSKA (reference sequence). CDR3 residues: CSAPGTGDLNPYEQYF. The DNA of the CDR3 is TGCAGTGCTCCCGGGACAGGAGACTTGAACCCCTACGAGCAGTACTTC.

This clonotype was seen a handful of times. The gene calls are TRBV6-2 or TRBV6-3 and TRBJ2-2; 11 nucleotides align to TRBD1. Germline assignment: CDR1 MNHEY and CDR2 SVGEGT. The CDR3 has 18 amino acids. Trimming cost V 0 bases and J 6 bases; bases outside gene matches: 9. The CDR3 bases are TGTGCCAGCAGTTACTCAGTAAAGGACAGGGGGCGCCCCGGGGAGCTGTTTTTT. This sequence encodes CASSYSVKDRGRPGELFF.

This clonotype has a handful of counts. The chain links TRBV4-3 to TRBJ1-5, with D hard to call. The ends were cut back, 3 bases at V and 0 bases at J, with 9 bases in the middle. There are 15 residues in the CDR3. Germline loops: CDR1 LGHNA, CDR2 YSLEER. CDR3 residues: CASSQENYSNQPQHF. As DNA, the CDR3 is TGCGCCAGCAGCCAGGAGAATTATAGCAATCAGCCCCAGCATTTT.

J is TRBJ2-1 and V is TRBV6-5; possible D gene TRBD2, 6 bases. V was shortened by 7 bases and J by 6 bases, with 16 bases between the two germline ends. Per germline, CDR1 MNHEY and CDR2 SVGAGI. The CDR3 spans 14 residues. The CDR3, as DNA: TGTGCCAGCACCTCTCGGGGGAACTTCAATGAGCAGTTCTTC. Its translation: CASTSRGNFNEQFF.

The chain carries TRBV20-1 and TRBJ2-4; D tentatively fits TRBD1 or TRBD2 (5 bases each). Looked up from germline, CDR1 is DFQATT and CDR2 is SNEGSKA (reference sequence). The CDR3 loop spans 13 amino acids. V lost 7 bases and J 7 bases, leaving 17 bases between the germline ends. The chain's CDR3 is CSVNPGPGNIQYF. The DNA of the CDR3 is TGCAGTGTAAATCCGGGGCCAGGGAACATTCAGTACTTC.

Remarks on this clonotype: Given a much more abundant clone one base away, this may be a read error. CDR3 in DNA: TGTGCCAGCACCATTGGAGGGAGAGGGAATGAAAAACTGTTTTTT. Its protein is CASTIGGRGNEKLFF. This chain connects TRBV28 to TRBJ1-4; D unresolved. The germline V gene encodes CDR1 MDHEN and CDR2 SYDVKM. The V gene lost 7 bases and the J gene lost 5 bases, with 17 bases spanning the gap. The CDR3 is 15 residues long.

This clonotype was seen at least ten times. The V call is TRBV7-9, the J call TRBJ2-3; 10 nucleotides align to TRBD2. Per the germline V gene, CDR1 is SEHNR and CDR2 is FQNEAQ (reference sequence). V trimming: 11 bases; J trimming: 2 bases; junction bases outside the gene matches: 10. CDR3 length: 15 residues. The CDR3 spells CAEDRLAGDTDTQYF. CDR3 nucleotide sequence: TGTGCCGAGGATCGGCTAGCGGGGGACACAGATACGCAGTATTTT.

The chain is built from TRBV6-2 or TRBV6-3 and TRBJ1-1, with 7 nucleotides matching TRBD1. From germline, CDR1 is MNHEY and CDR2 SVGEGT. Trimming removed 9 bases from V and 3 bases from J; junction bases left unmatched: 16. The CDR3 length is 16 residues. The CDR3 nucleotides read TGTGCCAGTTTGAACAGGGGCGCGCGTTCCGACACTGAAGCTTTCTTT. Residues: CASLNRGARSDTEAFF.

In this sample, this clonotype turned up a few times. This rearrangement joins TRBV20-1 to TRBJ1-1; D remains unclear. The V and J ends lost 0 bases and 7 bases respectively, with 9 bases between them. Germline V gene sequence: CDR1 DFQATT, CDR2 SNEGSKA (reference sequence). The CDR3 covers 12 residues. This chain's CDR3 is CSARDLGGEAFF. DNA of the CDR3: TGCAGTGCTAGAGATCTCGGCGGTGAAGCTTTCTTT.

The chain uses TRBV19 and TRBJ1-5; D is unclear. CDR1 and CDR2 from the germline V gene are LNHDA and SQIVND (reference sequence). Trimming took 6 bases from V and 0 from J, leaving 9 bases between them. CDR3 length: 14 residues. The CDR3 loop reads CASRKQFSNQPQHF. CDR3 nucleotides: TGTGCCAGTAGAAAACAGTTTAGCAATCAGCCCCAGCATTTT. The variable domain in full, with the rest retrieved from reference TRBV19 and TRBJ1-5, is DGGITQSPKYLFRKEGQNVTLSCEQNLNHDAMYWYRQDPGQGLRLIYYSQIVNDFQKGDIAEGYSVSREKKESFPLTVTSAQKNPTAFYLCASRKQFSNQPQHFGDGTRLSIL.

This clonotype was seen repeatedly, ten times or more. The chain is built from TRBV4-3 and TRBJ1-1; D is unresolved. The CDR3 covers 15 residues. CDR1 is LGHNA, CDR2 YSLEER, per germline. V dropped 1 base and J dropped 2 bases, with 11 bases sitting between them. The chain's CDR3 is CASSQGRSTNTEAFF. The DNA for the CDR3 is TGCGCCAGCAGCCAAGGGCGTAGCACCAACACTGAAGCTTTCTTT.

The chain is built from TRBV6-6 and TRBJ2-1, with TRBD2 matching over 11 bases. V dropped 3 bases and J dropped 4; count of bases not matched to a gene: 5. The V gene's germline CDR1 is MNHNY and CDR2 SVGAGI (reference sequence). This CDR3 has 16 amino acids. The CDR3 sequence is CASSYTSGGYYNEQFF. The CDR3 DNA reads as TGTGCCAGCAGTTATACTAGCGGGGGATATTACAATGAGCAGTTCTTC.

CDR3 DNA: TGCGCCAGCAGCAGGGGGACTAGCGGGAGGTACGAGCAGTACTTC. This encodes CASSRGTSGRYEQYF. V and J are TRBV4-1 and TRBJ2-7, with 15 bases aligning to TRBD2. Trimming at V came to 5 bases and at J to 4 bases, leaving 3 bases not matched to a gene. The length of the CDR3 is 15 residues. Germline assignment: CDR1 MGHRA and CDR2 YSYEKL.

In the case of this clonotype: Being one base from a much bigger clone, this may be a read error. The V and J genes are TRBV7-6 and TRBJ2-1; 8 nucleotides line up with TRBD1. This CDR3 spans 14 amino acids. The V gene's germline CDR1 is SGHVS and CDR2 FNYEAQ. CDR3 sequence: CASSSLDRADEQVF. The CDR3 DNA sequence: TGTGCCAGCAGCTCCCTGGACAGGGCTGATGAGCAGGTCTTC.

As for this clonotype: A read error is possible here, since a much larger clone lies one base away. V is TRBV5-1 and J is TRBJ1-1, with TRBD1 matching over 8 bases. The germline V gene has CDR1 SGHRS and CDR2 YFSETQ. This CDR3 spans 14 amino acids. Trimming at V came to 2 bases and at J to 10 bases, leaving 10 bases not matched to a gene. The DNA for the CDR3 is TGCGCCAGCAGCTTCCCGGGACAGGACGGTGTAGCTTTCTTT. It encodes CASSFPGQDGVAFF.

This clonotype came up many times. This chain uses TRBV29-1 with TRBJ1-1, with TRBD1 as a possible D gene (6 bases). CDR3 size: 14 residues. V lost 3 bases and J 7 bases, leaving 18 bases between the germline ends. The germline V gene has CDR1 SQVTM and CDR2 ANQGSEA. The CDR3 loop reads CSVEVVWTVNEAFF. The CDR3 nucleotides read TGCAGCGTTGAGGTTGTCTGGACAGTAAATGAAGCTTTCTTT.

About this clonotype itself: One junction end does not reproduce the germline sequence, and a read error may be involved. Here the CDR3 DNA reads TGTGCCACCAGCCGACGGGGACAGGGGGTTGGGGATACGCGGTATTTT. Translation gives CATSRRGQGVGDTRYF. The V call is TRBV15, the J call TRBJ2-3; 11 bases match TRBD1. CDR1 and CDR2 from the germline V gene are LNHNV and YYDKDF (reference sequence). This CDR3 comprises 16 residues.

This clonotype was found a few times. This sequence joins TRBV7-9 and TRBJ2-2; tentatively, D is TRBD2 (5 bases). The V gene lost 4 bases and the J gene lost 6 bases, with 15 bases spanning the gap. There are 15 residues in the CDR3. The germline V gene encodes CDR1 SEHNR and CDR2 FQNEAQ (reference sequence). For the CDR3, the DNA is TGTGCCAGCAGCTCCCCCTTGGGAGCGGCCGGGGAGCTGTTTTTT. It is translated as CASSSPLGAAGELFF.

The chain couples TRBV10-3 to TRBJ2-3; 7 bases match TRBD2. After removal of 3 bases from V and 4 bases from J, the junction contained 4 bases not matched to a gene. Looked up from germline, CDR1 is ENHRY and CDR2 is SYGVKD. This CDR3 has 14 residues. The chain's CDR3 is CAISDEGGPDTQYF. CDR3 nucleotides: TGTGCCATCAGTGACGAGGGAGGGCCAGATACGCAGTATTTT.

This clonotype was detected many times. The V call is TRBV30, the J call TRBJ2-7; no clear D gene. Per the germline V gene, CDR1 is GTSNPN and CDR2 is SVGIG (reference sequence). Trimming removed 1 base at V and 0 bases at J, with 4 bases between. This CDR3 is built from 12 residues. As DNA, the CDR3 is TGTGCCTGGAGTGAACTCTCCTACGAGCAGTACTTC. Amino acid sequence: CAWSELSYEQYF.

This chain links TRBV12-3 or TRBV12-4 with TRBJ2-3, with D possibly called TRBD1 or TRBD2 (6 bases each). The CDR3 covers 17 residues. The germline V and J ends were trimmed by 7 bases and 2 bases, with 22 bases remaining between them. The CDR3 loop is CASNTGLASEYTDTQYF. CDR3 nucleotides: TGTGCCAGCAACACAGGGTTGGCTAGCGAATACACAGATACGCAGTATTTT.

The chain has TRBV6-5 and TRBJ2-2, with TRBD1 as a possible D gene (6 bases). Trimming left V 5 bases short and J 2 bases short, with 12 bases between. Germline CDR1 and CDR2: MNHEY and SVGAGI. This CDR3 contains 15 residues. The DNA of the CDR3 is TGTGCCAGCAGTCAATCGGACAGAAACACCGGGGAGCTGTTTTTT. This encodes CASSQSDRNTGELFF.

As for this clonotype: This could be a read error, since a much larger clone is one nucleotide away. The chain couples TRBV6-5 to TRBJ2-2, with TRBD1 matching over 7 bases. Germline V gene sequence: CDR1 MNHEY, CDR2 SVGAGI. Losses at the gene ends were 2 bases for V and 6 bases for J; bases not matched to a gene: 9. CDR3 length equals 16 residues. The CDR3 sequence: CASSYEPTGVAGELFF. The CDR3 DNA follows: TGTGCCAGCAGTTACGAGCCAACAGGGGTCGCCGGGGAGCTGTTTTTT.

This clonotype was picked up a small number of times. The CDR3 sequence is CASSQLALAGRATDTQYF. In DNA form, the CDR3 reads TGCGCCAGCAGCCAACTGGCGCTAGCGGGGAGGGCAACAGATACGCAGTATTTT. This chain joins TRBV4-3 and TRBJ2-3; 9 bases are shared with TRBD2. Germline V CDR1 and CDR2: LGHNA, YSLEER. The CDR3 consists of 18 residues. The V segment lost 2 bases and the J segment 3 bases; nucleotides outside the gene matches: 12.

This clonotype was observed at least ten times. J is TRBJ1-1 and V is TRBV7-2; TRBD1 is a possible D gene (6 bases). The V end lost 0 bases, the J end lost 10 bases, and 15 bases lay between the germline ends. Germline CDR1 reads SGHTA; CDR2 reads FQGNSA. The length of the CDR3 is 14 residues. Here the CDR3 DNA reads TGTGCCAGCAGCTTAGCGGAAGGGGGTATAGGAGCTTTCTTT. As protein: CASSLAEGGIGAFF.

This clonotype was seen a few times. The V call is TRBV19, the J call TRBJ1-2; D call uncertain. Trimming took off 3 bases at V and 1 base at J, with 12 bases between the two ends. Germline V lookup: CDR1 LNHDA, CDR2 SQIVND (reference sequence). The CDR3 has 15 amino acids. CDR3 in DNA: TGTGCCAGTAGTATTAGCCTCGGGATTAACTATGGCTACACCTTC. Translation gives CASSISLGINYGYTF.

As concerns this clonotype: This may be a read error: a much more frequent sequence differs by one nucleotide. This chain connects TRBV4-3 to TRBJ1-5, with 7 positions matching TRBD1. Germline V lookup: CDR1 LGHNA, CDR2 YSLEER. This CDR3 is built from 15 residues. V dropped 4 bases and J dropped 4; count of bases not matched to a gene: 7. CDR3 sequence reads: CASSRHVTGNQPQHF. For the CDR3, the DNA is TGCGCCAGCAGCCGACATGTGACAGGGAATCAGCCCCAGCATTTT.